This T cell receptor (beta chain) originates from a study of blood T cell repertoires in COVID-19. For the study at large: PBMCs, B-cell-depleted T cells, or T cells were the source of the cDNA or gDNA that made up the material.

The germline V gene encodes CDR1 MNHEY and CDR2 SVGAGI. The V gene lost 5 bases and the J gene lost 6 bases, with 15 bases spanning the gap. The CDR3 has 14 residues. Researchers sorted participants into cohorts using their self-reported clinical history. Two negative PCRs, clearance, or symptom resolution had been documented for recovered Cohort 3 donors. Per the study methods: Reference gene primer amplification in the assay estimated nucleated cell counts. TCRdb's copy holds only in-frame clones and misses some; the assay was immunoSEQ multiplex PCR. Clone size and the V and J calls come from that table; the DNA yielded D and trimming. The sample shows fewer than 450,000 clones, approximately 90% of them seen only once.

The chain recombines TRBV6-5 with TRBJ2-3; D is possibly TRBD2 (6 bases). The sample comprised PBMCs or T cells enriched from blood (not recorded which). The receptor comes from a woman under 30 who had recovered from COVID-19. The DNA of the CDR3 is TGTGCCAGCAGTAGGGGACTGGCGACGGATACGCAGTATTTT. It specifies CASSRGLATDTQYF.